This T cell receptor beta chain emerged from a study of OX40 agonist ivuxolimab in advanced cancers. The study in broad terms: Ivuxolimab was a fully human IgG2 agonistic monoclonal antibody targeting the costimulatory receptor OX40 (CD134). Intravenous ivuxolimab was administered to patients every 2 weeks at six dose levels: 0.01, 0.1, 0.3, 1.5, 3 and 10 mg/kg. Of the approximately 54 patients in dose escalation, some 20 had hepatocellular carcinoma, some 15 had melanoma, 9 had renal cell carcinoma and 9 had head and neck cancer. A male proportion of around 80% and a mean age of approximately 61 years, ranging from roughly 23 to 80, were recorded for the dose-escalation cohort. Patients were allowed to have had prior anti-PD-1, anti-PD-L1 or anti-CTLA-4 therapy, and 30% to 40% of the dose-escalation patients had been treated with checkpoint inhibitors. Partial responses occurred in three dose-escalation patients: two with cutaneous melanoma and one with hepatocellular carcinoma. The purpose of peripheral TCRbeta sequencing was to test whether ivuxolimab changed TCR sequence diversity and led to clonal T-cell expansion. The paper reports the monotherapy dose-escalation portion (N ≈ 50 patients) of the phase I ivuxolimab trial.

Broader findings and caveats from the paper: Low levels of normalized T-cell clonal expansion were also shown by some nonresponding patients. Clonal expansion of both CD4+ and CD8+ blood T cells was observed from baseline to week 6 at doses 0.1 to 3.0 mg/kg. Partial responders in the 0.1-3.0 mg/kg groups had among the lowest normalized peripheral clonal expansion, especially among CD8+ T cells. The antigen specificity of the clonally expanded peripheral T cells was not determined. On average, CD8+ T cells showed more expanded clones than CD4+ T cells after ivuxolimab.

Comments on this clone: This receptor's antigen is unknown. Base qualities were left out, and no much larger clone turns up one base away.

The trial excluded patients who had a history of autoimmune disease or who were on systemic immunosuppression. In every dose cohort, peripheral blood was drawn for TCR sequencing at baseline, cycle 4 day 1, and cycle 7 day 1. The samples were taken from a phase I, first-in-human, multicenter, open-label dose-escalation trial of ivuxolimab. Adults with locally advanced or metastatic head and neck squamous cell, hepatocellular, melanoma or renal cell carcinoma were enrolled in the trial. Before TCR sequencing, CD4+ T cells and CD8+ T cells were sorted from peripheral blood as separate populations. Genomic DNA was isolated from the sorted cells so that the TCRbeta CDR3 region could be sequenced. TCRbeta CDR3 regions were sequenced using the immunoSEQ Assay. Not all clones reach the TCRdb copy of this immuneACCESS table, which keeps in-frame sequences only. Checked studies attribute under half of the gap to unresolved V genes and leave the rest unexplained. The sample table shows around 67,000 clones, and just over 90% are seen once. The ten largest clonotypes hold roughly 2.2% of the sample.

From its cysteine to its phenylalanine, the CDR3 spans 14 amino acids. Of all the DNA, just the CDR3 is kept, 42 bases in frame from base 1. V and J lose 3 bases and 6 bases, and a span of 14 bases separates them. The germline V gene specifies WSHSY as CDR1 and SAAADI as CDR2. The sequence derives from an adult with an advanced solid tumor such as melanoma, head and neck, liver or kidney cancer. Sequenced material: CD4+ or CD8+ T cells sorted from blood, taken in a trial of the OX40 agonist ivuxolimab. The chain is made from TRBV10-2 and TRBJ1-2; the D segment could be TRBD1, given 5 matching bases. The CDR3: CASSESTVVDGYTF. The nucleotide sequence reads as follows: TGCGCCAGCAGTGAATCGACAGTAGTGGATGGCTACACCTTC.